The text below deals with one T cell receptor (beta chain). RNA transcripts served as the template for amplifying TCR beta CDR3 regions. Carried out on the TCR CDR3, a first-round RT-PCR used the HTBI primer set. TCRdb used MiXCR to reprocess the multiplex PCR reads, holding one entry per CDR3 protein. The sample includes some 690,000 distinct CDR3 sequences, about 18% seen only once; the top ten take about 16%. Germline CDR1 SGHRS, CDR2 YFSETQ. V was pared by 0 bases and J by 2 bases, with 9 bases between. This CDR3 has 14 amino acids. This specimen belongs to a study of T cells in Graves' hyperthyroidism and ophthalmopathy.

The sample was blood. The source of this sequence is a man aged 45-65 years with Graves' hyperthyroidism. This chain links TRBV5-1 with TRBJ2-7; D not certain. CDR3 sequence reads: CASSLGVAAYEQYF. The CDR3 coding sequence is TGCGCCAGCAGCTTGGGGGTAGCAGCCTACGAGCAGTACTTC.